A single sample is the source of the 25 T cell receptor beta chains below, sequenced in a study of blood T cell repertoires in COVID-19. TCRdb's table, derived via immunoSEQ multiplex PCR, lists solely in-frame clones and lacks some. This table holds some 290,000 clones, under 95% found once. The sample comprised PBMCs or T cells enriched from blood (not recorded which). The receptors stem from a woman aged 40 to 55 with acute COVID-19.

This chain connects TRBV18 to TRBJ1-1; D perhaps matches TRBD1 (5 bases). The germline CDR1 and CDR2 sequences are KGHSH and LQKENI. Trimming removed 0 bases at V and 8 bases at J, with 16 bases between. CDR3 size: 15 residues. The CDR3 protein is CASSPPGLNDREAFF. CDR3 sequence (DNA): TGTGCCAGCTCACCACCGGGGCTAAACGACAGAGAAGCTTTCTTT.

This chain links TRBV5-5 with TRBJ1-5; 7 bases fit TRBD1. The CDR3 totals 14 residues. Germline assignment: CDR1 SGHKS and CDR2 YYEKEE (reference sequence). V shed 3 bases, J shed 10 bases, and the junction held 10 bases outside the gene matches. The CDR3 here is CASSWRQGRLPQHF. Written as DNA, the CDR3 is TGTGCCAGCAGCTGGAGACAGGGAAGGTTACCCCAGCATTTT. The complete variable domain, with remaining parts taken from reference TRBV5-5 and TRBJ1-5, reads DAGVTQSPTHLIKTRGQQVTLRCSPISGHKSVSWYQQVLGQGPQFIFQYYEKEERGRGNFPDRFSARQFPNYSSELNVNALLLGDSALYLCASSWRQGRLPQHFGDGTRLSIL.

V usage is TRBV29-1 and J usage is TRBJ2-5; D not certain. The CDR3 is 13 residues long. Germline V CDR1 and CDR2: SQVTM, ANQGSEA. The V end was cut by 0 bases, the J end by 2 bases, with 7 bases between. CDR3 in amino acids: CSVEDPQQETQYF. The DNA for the CDR3 is TGCAGCGTTGAAGATCCCCAGCAAGAGACCCAGTACTTC.

This clone was seen once. The V call is TRBV5-6, the J call TRBJ1-4, with TRBD1 matching over 9 bases. V lost 6 bases and J lost 6; bases outside the gene matches: 9. Germline values: CDR1 SGHDT, CDR2 YYEEEE. CDR3 length equals 15 residues. The CDR3 here is CASTHQTGGHEKLFF. The CDR3, as DNA: TGTGCCAGCACCCATCAGACAGGGGGGCATGAAAAACTGTTTTTT.

The chain recombines TRBV6-2 or TRBV6-3 with TRBJ1-5; unclear D gene. The V gene's germline CDR1 is MNHEY and CDR2 SVGEGT. With 2 bases removed from V and 8 bases from J, the gap between germline ends came to 16 bases. This CDR3 is 15 amino acids long. DNA for the CDR3: TGTGCCAGCAGTTACCGGGTAATCTCGAAGGAGCCCCAGCATTTT. Protein product: CASSYRVISKEPQHF.

This CDR3 is CASSLKGLAVSDTQYF. The CDR3 nucleotides read TGTGCCAGCAGCTTAAAGGGACTAGCGGTTTCAGATACGCAGTATTTT. The chain carries TRBV7-3 and TRBJ2-3, with 11 bases identical to TRBD2. The CDR3 sequence is 16 residues long. Losses at the gene ends were 1 base for V and 4 bases for J; bases not matched to a gene: 4. Germline CDR1 reads SGHTA; CDR2 reads FQGTGA.

This clone has only one observation. V and J are TRBV13 and TRBJ2-1; 7 bases match TRBD1. The ends lost 5 bases at V and 3 bases at J; junction bases unmatched: 4. The CDR3 totals 14 residues. Per the germline V gene, CDR1 is PRHDT and CDR2 is FYEKMQ (reference sequence). The CDR3 DNA is TGTGCCAGCAGCCGACAGGGAGTCTACAATGAGCAGTTCTTC. This encodes CASSRQGVYNEQFF. The whole variable domain, filled in from reference TRBV13 and TRBJ2-1, reads AAGVIQSPRHLIKEKRETATLKCYPIPRHDTVYWYQQGPGQDPQFLISFYEKMQSDKGSIPDRFSAQQFSDYHSELNMSSLELGDSALYFCASSRQGVYNEQFFGPGTRLTVL.

This clone was counted once. The chain joins TRBV5-4 to TRBJ1-6; 9 nucleotides line up with TRBD1. The CDR3 totals 14 residues. V shed 4 bases and J 7 bases; nucleotides not matched to a gene: 3. Germline loops: CDR1 SGHNT, CDR2 YYREEE (reference sequence). This chain's CDR3 is CASSRQGENSPLHF. CDR3 coding DNA: TGTGCCAGCAGCCGACAGGGGGAAAATTCACCCCTCCACTTT. Filled out from reference TRBV5-4 and TRBJ1-6, the complete variable domain reads ETGVTQSPTHLIKTRGQQVTLRCSSQSGHNTVSWYQQALGQGPQFIFQYYREEENGRGNFPPRFSGLQFPNYSSELNVNALELDDSALYLCASSRQGENSPLHFGNGTRLTVT.

The J gene is TRBJ1-5, the V gene TRBV3-1 (or the pseudogene TRBV3-2); 9 bases align to TRBD1. CDR3 length: 15 residues. Trimming took 3 bases from V and 3 from J; bases not matched to a gene: 3. The germline gives CDR1 LGHDT, CDR2 YNNKEL (reference sequence). CDR3 coding DNA: TGTGCCAGCAGCCAGGGACAGGGCAACAATCAGCCCCAGCATTTT. It encodes CASSQGQGNNQPQHF.

This clone was counted a single time. This chain's CDR3 is CAIKSGGGAGEQFF. The CDR3 nucleotides are TGTGCCATCAAATCGGGCGGGGGGGCCGGTGAGCAGTTCTTC. The chain carries TRBV10-3 and TRBJ2-1; 9 bases are shared with TRBD2. Germline CDR1 is ENHRY and CDR2 is SYGVKD. V trimming: 7 bases; J trimming: 9 bases; junction bases outside the gene matches: 10. This CDR3 has 14 amino acids.

The chain joins TRBV7-2 to TRBJ1-3, with 10 bases matching TRBD1. Germline V gene lookup returns CDR1 SGHTA and CDR2 FQGNSA. With 5 bases clipped from V and 2 bases from J, the junction kept 9 bases outside the gene matches. The CDR3 has 17 amino acids. The CDR3 protein is CASSPRSDRGTGNTIYF. The CDR3 bases are TGTGCCAGCAGCCCAAGGTCGGACAGGGGGACTGGAAACACCATATATTTT.

V and J are TRBV29-1 and TRBJ2-5; possible D gene TRBD2, 6 bases. The length of the CDR3 is 13 residues. V lost 7 bases, J lost 3 bases, and 15 bases lay in between. Germline V CDR1 and CDR2: SQVTM, ANQGSEA. CDR3: CSATGLLKETQYF. The CDR3 nucleotides are TGCAGCGCTACCGGACTATTAAAAGAGACCCAGTACTTC.

This CDR3 is CASSRGGQTNQPQHF. CDR3 nucleotides: TGTGCCAGCAGTCGCGGCGGGCAGACCAATCAGCCCCAGCATTTT. This chain joins TRBV7-8 and TRBJ1-5; D is unresolved. The CDR3 consists of 15 residues. CDR1 and CDR2 from the germline V gene are SGHVS and FQNEAQ. The V end lost 6 bases, the J end lost 3 bases, and 15 bases lay between the germline ends.

The chain is built from TRBV7-8 and TRBJ2-1, with a possible D match to TRBD2 (5 bases). With 1 base removed from V and 5 bases from J, the gap between germline ends came to 21 bases. CDR3 length: 18 amino acids. The germline gives CDR1 SGHVS, CDR2 FQNEAQ. This CDR3 reads CASSLVPSSLFSHNEQFF. The DNA of the CDR3 is TGTGCCAGCAGCTTAGTACCCTCTAGCCTATTTTCCCACAATGAGCAGTTCTTC.

V usage is TRBV28 and J usage is TRBJ1-5; 11 nucleotides match TRBD1. V shed 4 bases and J 1 base; nucleotides not matched to a gene: 3. CDR3 size: 16 residues. Germline-derived CDR1 and CDR2 are MDHEN and SYDVKM. The DNA of the CDR3 is TGTGCCAGCAGTTCCGGGACAGGGGGAAGCAATCAGCCCCAGCATTTT. It is translated as CASSSGTGGSNQPQHF. Supplemented by reference TRBV28 and TRBJ1-5, the full variable domain reads DVKVTQSSRYLVKRTGEKVFLECVQDMDHENMFWYRQDPGLGLRLIYFSYDVKMKEKGDIPEGYSVSREKKERFSLILESASTNQTSMYLCASSSGTGGSNQPQHFGDGTRLSIL.

The chain joins TRBV5-5 to TRBJ2-1; possibly TRBD1 for D (5 bases). V was cut by 5 bases and J by 15 bases, with 27 bases left in between. The CDR3 sequence is 15 residues long. CDR1 and CDR2 from the germline V gene are SGHKS and YYEKEE (reference sequence). The CDR3 DNA follows: TGTGCCAGCAGGTCGGCGGCAGGGTTAGGGCAGGTTGCGTTCTTC. Amino acids: CASRSAAGLGQVAFF.

The chain couples TRBV6-4 to TRBJ2-1, with D possibly being TRBD2 (6 bases). The CDR3 is 15 amino acids. Germline V lookup: CDR1 MRHNA, CDR2 SNTAGT. Trimming removed 0 bases at V and 0 bases at J, with 6 bases between. The CDR3 DNA sequence: TGTGCCAGCAGTGACTCTAGCGGCTCCTACAATGAGCAGTTCTTC. Protein: CASSDSSGSYNEQFF.

The rearrangement joins TRBV7-2 to TRBJ2-6; no reliable D call. There are 13 residues in the CDR3. V shed 5 bases and J shed 0 bases, with 2 bases lying between them. Germline V gene sequence: CDR1 SGHTA, CDR2 FQGNSA. The CDR3 DNA is TGTGCCAGCAGCCACTCTGGGGCCAACGTCCTGACTTTC. Encoded protein: CASSHSGANVLTF.

J is TRBJ2-3 and V is TRBV18; the match to TRBD1 covers 8 bases. The CDR3 extends over 18 amino acids. Germline V gene lookup returns CDR1 KGHSH and CDR2 LQKENI. J lost 3 bases, V lost 3 bases, and 14 bases had no gene match. In nucleotides, the CDR3 is TGTGCCAGCTCACCTCAGGGGGCGCAGAAGGAAATAACAGATACGCAGTATTTT. It encodes CASSPQGAQKEITDTQYF.

This chain connects TRBV5-5 to TRBJ1-2; D not certain. Looked up from germline, CDR1 is SGHKS and CDR2 is YYEKEE (reference sequence). The CDR3 has 15 residues. V was clipped by 4 bases and J by 1 base, with 14 bases between them. The CDR3 DNA sequence: TGTGCCAGCAGCGGATGGGCCTTCTTTAACTATGGCTACACCTTC. It yields the protein CASSGWAFFNYGYTF.

The chain carries TRBV24-1 and TRBJ1-6; D call uncertain. The germline V gene encodes CDR1 KGHDR and CDR2 SFDVKD. The CDR3 runs 13 residues. V lost 7 bases and J 9 bases, leaving 12 bases between the germline ends. Written as DNA, the CDR3 is TGTGCCACCAGCCCCCTCGGTGGTTCACCCCTCCACTTT. It translates to CATSPLGGSPLHF.

The V gene is TRBV5-1, the J gene TRBJ2-3; D may be TRBD2 (6 bases). The CDR3 totals 15 residues. CDR1 is SGHRS and CDR2 is YFSETQ in the germline V gene. The V and J ends lost 4 bases and 2 bases respectively, with 14 bases between them. CDR3 DNA: TGCGCCAGCAGCCGCCCGGGACTCCTCACAGATACGCAGTATTTT. It specifies CASSRPGLLTDTQYF.

The rearrangement links TRBV29-1 to TRBJ1-2; D remains ambiguous. CDR1 and CDR2 (germline): SQVTM, ANQGSEA. The CDR3 extends over 13 amino acids. Deletions cut 3 bases from V and 4 bases from J, with 12 bases between. The CDR3: CSVEDSWGYGYTF. CDR3 bases: TGCAGCGTTGAGGACTCTTGGGGCTATGGCTACACCTTC. The complete variable domain, with remaining parts taken from reference TRBV29-1 and TRBJ1-2, reads SAVISQKPSRDICQRGTSLTIQCQVDSQVTMMFWYRQQPGQSLTLIATANQGSEATYESGFVIDKFPISRPNLTFSTLTVSNMSPEDSSIYLCSVEDSWGYGYTFGSGTRLTVV.

The CDR3 loop reads CASNLWNGREDRSNYGYTF. CDR3 coding DNA: TGTGCCAGCAATTTGTGGAATGGTCGCGAGGACAGATCTAACTATGGCTACACCTTC. The chain is built from TRBV28 and TRBJ1-2; D may be TRBD1 (6 bases). V lost 7 bases and J lost 0, with 27 bases in between. The CDR3 consists of 19 residues. Germline lookup yields CDR1 MDHEN and CDR2 SYDVKM.

Here the CDR3 DNA reads TGTGCCAGCAACCAGGAGGGGGCTAACACTGAAGCTTTCTTT. Translating it yields CASNQEGANTEAFF. V usage is TRBV11-2 and J usage is TRBJ1-1; 7 positions match TRBD1. Germline-derived CDR1 and CDR2 are SGHAT and FQNNGV. The J segment lost 2 bases and the V segment lost 7 bases, leaving 7 bases of the junction unmatched. The CDR3 runs 14 residues.